This T cell receptor beta chain was observed in a study of tumor-infiltrating lymphocytes in oesophageal squamous cell carcinoma. Germline lookup yields CDR1 SEHNR and CDR2 FQNEAQ (reference sequence). The CDR3 covers 13 residues. TCRdb re-derived calls from the PCR reads in MiXCR, one entry per CDR3 protein. The table shows under 15,000 distinct CDR3 sequences, with 55% to 70% occurring only once. This receptor was taken from a female donor with esophageal squamous cell carcinoma. The rearrangement links TRBV7-9 to TRBJ2-1; tentative D call: TRBD2 (6 bases). The J call may be in error: the DNA end matches TRBJ2-5 better. Sequencing used esophageal tumor tissue. In DNA, the CDR3 is TGTGCCAGCAGCTGGGGGGTCCAAGAGACCCAGTACTTC. It encodes CASSWGVQETQYF.